The next 14 T cell receptor beta chains were all read from a single sample in a study of shared clonotypes between healthy human individuals. Assay used: immunoSEQ multiplex PCR; TCRdb lists only in-frame clones, some missing. The sample lists approximately 2.4 million clones; almost 96% were seen once. Sequenced sample: naive CD4+ T cells sorted from blood. Subset defined: CD45RA+ positively selected. Receptors originate from a man younger than 35 in good health.

The chain couples TRBV10-3 to TRBJ2-2; the D is unclear. The germline V gene encodes CDR1 ENHRY and CDR2 SYGVKD. V dropped 5 bases and J dropped 1 base, with 8 bases sitting between them. This CDR3 is 14 amino acids long. The CDR3 is CAISSTENTGELFF. CDR3 coding DNA: TGTGCCATCAGTTCTACAGAGAACACCGGGGAGCTGTTTTTT.

This clone is a singleton in its sample. Other DNA variants within this sample encode the same CDR3. The chain combines TRBV5-1 with TRBJ2-1, with 11 positions matching TRBD2. CDR1 is SGHRS and CDR2 is YFSETQ in the germline V gene. The CDR3 extends over 15 amino acids. V lost 4 bases, J lost 4 bases, and 4 bases stayed unmatched. The CDR3 protein is CASSRGLADYNEQFF. For the CDR3, the DNA is TGCGCCAGCAGCCGGGGACTAGCGGATTACAATGAGCAGTTCTTC.

This chain connects TRBV5-1 to TRBJ1-4; 7 bases are a match to TRBD1. Per the germline V gene, CDR1 is SGHRS and CDR2 is YFSETQ. This CDR3 is built from 19 residues. With 0 bases clipped from V and 5 bases from J, the junction kept 16 bases outside the gene matches. The CDR3, as DNA: TGCGCCAGCAGCTTGGCCTCAGGGGGTTCCCCCCGACCGAATGAAAAACTGTTTTTT. Its protein product is CASSLASGGSPRPNEKLFF.

V is TRBV2 and J is TRBJ1-3; tentative D call: TRBD1 (5 bases). V was pared by 7 bases and J by 5 bases, with 21 bases between. Looked up from germline, CDR1 is SNHLY and CDR2 is FYNNEI. This CDR3 comprises 16 residues. The CDR3 reads CASNLDGGNKRNTIYF. CDR3 bases: TGTGCCAGCAATCTGGATGGGGGAAATAAAAGAAACACCATATATTTT.

The V and J genes are TRBV7-9 and TRBJ1-4; D unclear. CDR1 is SEHNR and CDR2 is FQNEAQ in the germline V gene (reference sequence). V lost 4 bases, J lost 7 bases, and 10 bases lay in between. The CDR3 has 13 amino acids. The CDR3 DNA follows: TGTGCCAGCAGCTCCCCCGTCGGTGAAAAACTGTTTTTT. Translating it yields CASSSPVGEKLFF.

The V call is TRBV27, the J call TRBJ1-5; D is uncertain. V lost 2 bases and J lost 2, with 13 bases in between. This CDR3 contains 16 residues. Germline values: CDR1 MNHEY, CDR2 SMNVEV (reference sequence). The CDR3 DNA is TGTGCCAGCAGTTTAACGGGTAGGTGGGGCAATCAGCCCCAGCATTTT. Residues: CASSLTGRWGNQPQHF.

V gene TRBV30 combines with J gene TRBJ1-2, with 9 bases fitting TRBD1. CDR1 is GTSNPN, CDR2 SVGIG, per germline (reference sequence). This CDR3 region has 12 residues. V was clipped by 4 bases and J by 6 bases; unmatched bases: 3. CDR3 sequence reads: CAWNTGGDGYTF. The CDR3 coding sequence is TGTGCCTGGAACACAGGGGGCGATGGCTACACCTTC.

The chain uses TRBV5-1 and TRBJ2-5; no clear D. In germline, CDR1 is SGHRS, CDR2 YFSETQ. V lost 5 bases, J lost 0 bases, and 11 bases lay in between. The CDR3 totals 14 residues. The CDR3: CASRKDGNQETQYF. As DNA, the CDR3 is TGCGCCAGCAGAAAGGACGGAAACCAAGAGACCCAGTACTTC.

This rearrangement joins TRBV5-4 to TRBJ1-1; D unclear. Germline V CDR1 and CDR2: SGHNT, YYREEE (reference sequence). The CDR3 loop spans 13 amino acids. The V and J ends lost 4 bases and 6 bases respectively, with 13 bases between them. CDR3 amino acids: CASSLTEAAEAFF. In nucleotides, the CDR3 is TGTGCCAGCAGCCTAACGGAAGCGGCTGAAGCTTTCTTT.

The V call is TRBV14, the J call TRBJ1-1, with D hard to call. Trimming removed 0 bases at V and 2 bases at J, with 10 bases between. CDR3 size: 15 residues. Germline V gene sequence: CDR1 SGHDN, CDR2 FVKESK. The CDR3 DNA sequence: TGTGCCAGCAGCCAAGAAAGGGCCCGCAACACTGAAGCTTTCTTT. This encodes CASSQERARNTEAFF.

The chain uses TRBV9 and TRBJ1-2; no reliable D call. The CDR3 totals 13 residues. V lost 5 bases and J lost 3, with 11 bases in between. Germline loops: CDR1 SGDLS, CDR2 YYNGEE. The chain's CDR3 is CASSEAPDYGYTF. The DNA for the CDR3 is TGTGCCAGCAGTGAGGCCCCTGACTATGGCTACACCTTC.

As for this clone: Other DNA sequences of this sample code for an identical CDR3. This chain links TRBV6-6 with TRBJ1-5; D unresolved. CDR1 and CDR2 from the germline V gene are MNHNY and SVGAGI (reference sequence). Trimming cost V 0 bases and J 5 bases, with 8 bases left between them. The CDR3 is 14 residues long. CDR3 DNA: TGTGCCAGCAGTTACTCGGCGGGCGATCAGCCCCAGCATTTT. Amino acid sequence: CASSYSAGDQPQHF.

The rearrangement links TRBV10-3 to TRBJ2-1; 8 bases agree with TRBD2. CDR1 is ENHRY and CDR2 is SYGVKD in the germline V gene. V lost 4 bases, J lost 8 bases, and 13 bases stayed unmatched. This CDR3 comprises 16 residues. This chain's CDR3 is CAISVGVGGAEDEQFF. The CDR3 DNA reads as TGTGCCATCAGTGTTGGTGTCGGGGGGGCCGAGGATGAGCAGTTCTTC.

The CDR3 nucleotides are TGTGCCAGCAGTCGGGCCCATCTGAGTACGCAGTATTTT. Translating gives CASSRAHLSTQYF. V gene TRBV6-5 combines with J gene TRBJ2-3; D gene unclear. The CDR3 is made up of 13 amino acids. Germline CDR1 reads MNHEY; CDR2 reads SVGAGI. V lost 5 bases and J lost 8, with 14 bases in between.